This T cell receptor (beta chain) was retrieved from a study of blood T cell repertoires in COVID-19. Overall study: Material from acute and convalescent COVID-19 was sourced from the United States, Italy and Spain. T cells, B-cell-depleted T cells, or PBMCs provided the cDNA or gDNA that served as material.

As processed by the authors: Counts of nucleated cells, estimated from reference gene primer amplification, were obtained. Clones were read by immunoSEQ multiplex PCR, and TCRdb kept only the in-frame ones, dropping some. D and trimming were read from the DNA, whereas the V and J calls and clone size are those reported in that table. The sample has 150,000 to 200,000 clones; approximately 90% are singletons. From germline, CDR1 is LGHDT and CDR2 YNNKEL (reference sequence). With 2 bases removed from V and 1 base from J, the gap between germline ends came to 11 bases. CDR3 length: 15 amino acids. The sequenced sample consisted of peripheral blood. The receptor was isolated from a woman older than 75 in a cohort sampled during active or convalescent COVID-19. The V and J genes are TRBV3-1 (or the pseudogene TRBV3-2) and TRBJ1-1; D is unresolved. This CDR3 is CASSQSWPKNTEAFF. CDR3 DNA: TGTGCCAGCAGCCAATCATGGCCCAAGAACACTGAAGCTTTCTTT.